This TCR beta chain was retrieved from a study of cytomegalovirus exposure and HLA in healthy donors. Study-level findings and limits: The only immune exposure information that was available was CMV serostatus.

Primers for the PCR totalled 60 Vbeta and 13 Jbeta. This table comes from immunoSEQ multiplex PCR, and its TCRdb copy is limited to in-frame clones, with some not included. In the table there are 150,000 to 200,000 clones, 60% to 85% of which are singletons. Per germline, CDR1 MNHNS and CDR2 SASEGT. The CDR3 loop spans 16 amino acids. Trimming removed 3 bases at V and 0 bases at J, with 12 bases between. As to this clone: Its antigen is unidentified.

The chain is built from TRBV6-1 and TRBJ1-5, with TRBD1 as a possible D gene (5 bases). The sample comprised PBMCs. This TCR was sampled from a woman aged 40 to 50 in good health and CMV-seronegative. The CDR3 nucleotides read TGTGCCAGCAGTGAGCGGAGGGGCAATAGCAATCAGCCCCAGCATTTT. It yields the protein CASSERRGNSNQPQHF.